This TCR beta chain was captured in a study of cytomegalovirus exposure and HLA in healthy donors. General study results and limits: Reports indicated that the classifier achieved high specificity and sensitivity in diagnosing cytomegalovirus status.

On this clone itself: The antigen remains undetermined.

Profiling relied on immunoSEQ multiplex PCR, and the TCRdb table lists in-frame clones only, not all of them. The table lists a few hundred thousand clones, about 90% of them singletons. A 120-subject validation cohort, separate from the approximately 690-subject first cohort, supplied the donors. Trimming removed 8 bases from V and 5 bases from J; junction bases left unmatched: 8. Germline V CDR1 and CDR2: MNHEY, SVGAGI. This CDR3 is built from 14 residues. The chain joins TRBV6-5 to TRBJ2-1, with 8 bases fitting TRBD1. The sequence derives from a man aged 18 to 30 in good health and CMV-seropositive. The source material was PBMCs. CDR3 bases: TGTGCCAGCGCAATCACAGGGGGGCACAATGAGCAGTTCTTC. The encoded protein is CASAITGGHNEQFF.